This T cell receptor beta chain was captured by sequencing in a study of CD8+ T cells in alopecia areata. The treatment: oral pan-JAK inhibitor, 5-10 mg twice daily. Investigators sorted PBMCs to obtain both CD4+ and CD8+ T cells. The CDR3 spans 14 residues. V trimming: 2 bases; J trimming: 2 bases; junction bases outside the gene matches: 0. Germline V lookup: CDR1 PRHDT, CDR2 FYEKMQ (reference sequence). Extracted RNA was reverse transcribed into cDNA, the sequencing template. The data were produced by immunoSEQ multiplex PCR, yet TCRdb's version contains in-frame clones alone and is incomplete. Among roughly 200,000 clones listed, 50% to 65% were seen once.

J is TRBJ2-4 and V is TRBV13, with 7 bases identical to TRBD1. The source is a human donor with alopecia areata. Sequenced material: CD8+ T cells sorted from blood, taken at week 24, from a patient treated with tofacitinib. CDR3 sequence reads: CASSLRGPKNIQYF. The DNA of the CDR3 is TGTGCCAGCAGCTTAAGGGGGCCCAAAAACATTCAGTACTTC. Combining the CDR3 with reference TRBV13 and TRBJ2-4 gives the whole variable domain AAGVIQSPRHLIKEKRETATLKCYPIPRHDTVYWYQQGPGQDPQFLISFYEKMQSDKGSIPDRFSAQQFSDYHSELNMSSLELGDSALYFCASSLRGPKNIQYFGAGTRLSVL.